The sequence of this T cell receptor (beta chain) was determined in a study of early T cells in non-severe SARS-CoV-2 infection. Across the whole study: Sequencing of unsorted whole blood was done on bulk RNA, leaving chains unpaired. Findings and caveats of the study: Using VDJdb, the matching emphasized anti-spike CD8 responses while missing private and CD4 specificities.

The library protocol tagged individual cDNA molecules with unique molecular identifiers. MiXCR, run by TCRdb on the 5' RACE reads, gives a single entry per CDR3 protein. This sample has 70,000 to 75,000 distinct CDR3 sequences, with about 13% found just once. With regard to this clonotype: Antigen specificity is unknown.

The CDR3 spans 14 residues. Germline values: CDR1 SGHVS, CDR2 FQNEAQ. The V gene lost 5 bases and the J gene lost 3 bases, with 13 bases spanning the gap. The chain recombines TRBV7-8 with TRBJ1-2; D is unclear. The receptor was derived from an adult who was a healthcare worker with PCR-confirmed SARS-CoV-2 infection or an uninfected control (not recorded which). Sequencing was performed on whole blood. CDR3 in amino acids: CASSPPGVHYGYTF. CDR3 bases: TGTGCCAGCAGCCCCCCCGGGGTCCACTATGGCTACACCTTC.